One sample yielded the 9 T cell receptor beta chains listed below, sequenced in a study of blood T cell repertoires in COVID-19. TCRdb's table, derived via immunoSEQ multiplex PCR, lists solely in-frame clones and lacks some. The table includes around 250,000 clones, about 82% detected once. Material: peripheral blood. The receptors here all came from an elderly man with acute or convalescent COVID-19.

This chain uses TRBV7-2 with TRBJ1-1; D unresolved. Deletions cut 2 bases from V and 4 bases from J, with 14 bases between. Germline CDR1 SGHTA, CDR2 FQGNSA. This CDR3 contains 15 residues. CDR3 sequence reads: CASSLFGLRSTEAFF. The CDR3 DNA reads TGTGCCAGCAGCTTATTTGGACTCAGGAGCACTGAAGCTTTCTTT.

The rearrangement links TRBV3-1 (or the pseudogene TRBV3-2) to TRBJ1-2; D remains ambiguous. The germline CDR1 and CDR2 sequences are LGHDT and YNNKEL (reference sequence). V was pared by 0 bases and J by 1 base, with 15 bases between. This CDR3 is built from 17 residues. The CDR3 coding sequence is TGTGCCAGCAGCCAAGATGGAGTCGGGAACAGTAACTATGGCTACACCTTC. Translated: CASSQDGVGNSNYGYTF.

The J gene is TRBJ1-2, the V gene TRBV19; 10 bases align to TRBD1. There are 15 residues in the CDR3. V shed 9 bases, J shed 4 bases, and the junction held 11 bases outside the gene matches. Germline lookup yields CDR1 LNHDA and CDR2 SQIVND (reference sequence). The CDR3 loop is CASHDRGQGGYGYTF. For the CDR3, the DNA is TGTGCCAGCCACGACAGGGGGCAAGGCGGCTATGGCTACACCTTC.

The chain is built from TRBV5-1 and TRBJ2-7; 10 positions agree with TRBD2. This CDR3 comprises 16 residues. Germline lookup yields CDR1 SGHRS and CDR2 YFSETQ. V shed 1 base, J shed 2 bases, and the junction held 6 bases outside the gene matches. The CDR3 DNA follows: TGCGCCAGCAGCTTGCCCCTAGCGGGAGCAGCCTACGAGCAGTACTTC. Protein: CASSLPLAGAAYEQYF.

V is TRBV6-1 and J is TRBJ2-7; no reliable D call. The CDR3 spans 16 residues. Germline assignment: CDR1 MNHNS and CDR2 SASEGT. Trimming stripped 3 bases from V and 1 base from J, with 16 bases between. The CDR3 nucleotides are TGTGCCAGCAGTGATGGGCTCGCGACCCTATCCTACGAGCAGTACTTC. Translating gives CASSDGLATLSYEQYF.

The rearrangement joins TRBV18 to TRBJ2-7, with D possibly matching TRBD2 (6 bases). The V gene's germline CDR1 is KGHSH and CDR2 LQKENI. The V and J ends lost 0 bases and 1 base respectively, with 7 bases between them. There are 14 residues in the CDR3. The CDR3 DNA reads TGTGCCAGCTCACCACCGGGGGGATCCTACGAGCAGTACTTC. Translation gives CASSPPGGSYEQYF.

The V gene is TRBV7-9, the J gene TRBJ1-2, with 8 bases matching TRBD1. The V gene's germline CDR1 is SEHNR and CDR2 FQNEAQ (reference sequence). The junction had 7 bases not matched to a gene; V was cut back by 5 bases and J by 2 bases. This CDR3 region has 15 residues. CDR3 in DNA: TGTGCCAGCAGCCGTGACAGGGGTGGAAACTATGGCTACACCTTC. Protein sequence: CASSRDRGGNYGYTF.

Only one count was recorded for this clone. The CDR3 reads CASSPDGTATNEKLFF. Written as DNA, the CDR3 is TGCGCCAGCAGCCCCGACGGGACTGCAACTAATGAAAAACTGTTTTTT. J is TRBJ1-4 and V is TRBV4-3, with D perhaps TRBD1 (5 bases). This CDR3 has 16 amino acids. Germline CDR1 LGHNA, CDR2 YSLEER. V was cut by 4 bases and J by 0 bases, with 12 bases left in between.

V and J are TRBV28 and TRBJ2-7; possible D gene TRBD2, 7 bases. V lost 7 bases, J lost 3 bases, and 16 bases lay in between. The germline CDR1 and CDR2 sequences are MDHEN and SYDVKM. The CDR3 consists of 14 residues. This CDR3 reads CASMGGRPYYEQYF. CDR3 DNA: TGTGCCAGCATGGGGGGGCGACCCTACTACGAGCAGTACTTC.